Listed here are 20 T cell receptor beta chains from one sample, sequenced in a study of cytomegalovirus exposure and HLA in healthy donors. The PCR used 60 Vbeta and 13 Jbeta primers. Assay used: immunoSEQ multiplex PCR; TCRdb lists only in-frame clones, some missing. The table lists more than 100,000 clones, approximately 65% of them singletons. Sequences were obtained from PBMCs. These receptors came from a man aged 18 to 30 in good health and CMV-seronegative.

The chain employs TRBV19 and TRBJ2-7; possibly TRBD1 for D (6 bases). From germline, CDR1 is LNHDA and CDR2 SQIVND (reference sequence). Trimming shortened V by 4 bases and J by 5 bases, and 9 bases separated the two germline ends. CDR3 length: 12 amino acids. Here the CDR3 reads CASSTRGHEQYF. CDR3 nucleotide sequence: TGTGCCAGTAGTACCAGGGGCCACGAGCAGTACTTC. Looking up the rest from reference TRBV19 and TRBJ2-7 gives the full variable domain: DGGITQSPKYLFRKEGQNVTLSCEQNLNHDAMYWYRQDPGQGLRLIYYSQIVNDFQKGDIAEGYSVSREKKESFPLTVTSAQKNPTAFYLCASSTRGHEQYFGPGTRLTVT.

V usage is TRBV30 and J usage is TRBJ2-1, with 8 bases identical to TRBD2. The germline V gene encodes CDR1 GTSNPN and CDR2 SVGIG (reference sequence). The CDR3 runs to 15 residues. V was clipped by 3 bases and J by 6 bases; unmatched bases: 10. The chain's CDR3 is CAWSGGEGRGNEQFF. In DNA, the CDR3 is TGTGCCTGGAGCGGGGGGGAGGGCCGGGGCAATGAGCAGTTCTTC.

This rearrangement joins TRBV27 to TRBJ2-2; 7 positions match TRBD2. The CDR3 is 17 residues long. Germline trimming cut 0 bases from V and 6 bases from J; bases unmatched to any gene: 10. Germline assignment: CDR1 MNHEY and CDR2 SMNVEV (reference sequence). The CDR3 nucleotides read TGTGCCAGCAGTTTATCTTTCGGGAGGCCCCTTCCCGGGGAGCTGTTTTTT. Its translation is CASSLSFGRPLPGELFF.

This chain links TRBV7-6 with TRBJ1-1, with 9 positions matching TRBD1. The junction had 6 bases not matched to a gene; V was cut back by 5 bases and J by 5 bases. Per germline, CDR1 SGHVS and CDR2 FNYEAQ. This CDR3 is built from 14 residues. Here the CDR3 DNA reads TGTGCCAGCAGCCGGGGACAGGGAGGGACTGAAGCTTTCTTT. Amino acid sequence: CASSRGQGGTEAFF.

V gene TRBV30 combines with J gene TRBJ2-7; 7 positions match TRBD2. The CDR3 has 12 amino acids. The V and J ends lost 4 bases and 7 bases, in that order; junction bases with no gene match: 7. The germline V gene encodes CDR1 GTSNPN and CDR2 SVGIG (reference sequence). Written as DNA, the CDR3 is TGTGCCTGGACCCGCCTAGCGGCTGAGCAGTACTTC. Protein sequence: CAWTRLAAEQYF. Variable domain in full (rest from reference TRBV30 and TRBJ2-7): SQTIHQWPATLVQPVGSPLSLECTVEGTSNPNLYWYRQAAGRGLQLLFYSVGIGQISSEVPQNLSASRPQDRQFILSSKKLLLSDSGFYLCAWTRLAAEQYFGPGTRLTVT.

The chain has TRBV6-1 and TRBJ2-3; 7 bases fit TRBD2. The CDR3 covers 17 residues. The germline CDR1 and CDR2 sequences are MNHNS and SASEGT. J gave up 0 bases and V 4 bases, and 10 bases lay outside the gene matches. CDR3 sequence: CASSAGSPRGSTDTQYF. CDR3 nucleotides: TGTGCCAGCAGTGCCGGAAGTCCGCGGGGGAGCACAGATACGCAGTATTTT.

This clone was counted a few times. The chain uses TRBV28 and TRBJ2-7; 7 bases align to TRBD1. J gave up 4 bases and V 5 bases, and 11 bases lay outside the gene matches. The CDR3 runs 15 residues. Germline V lookup: CDR1 MDHEN, CDR2 SYDVKM. The DNA of the CDR3 is TGTGCCAGCAGTCTCACGACAGGGTTCTATTACGAGCAGTACTTC. Its protein is CASSLTTGFYYEQYF.

The rearrangement joins TRBV29-1 to TRBJ2-3; the match to TRBD1 covers 11 bases. The CDR3 loop spans 15 amino acids. Germline V gene lookup returns CDR1 SQVTM and CDR2 ANQGSEA. J gave up 7 bases and V 0 bases, and 6 bases lay outside the gene matches. The CDR3 coding sequence is TGCAGCGTTGAAGATCCGGGACAGGGGGGGTATACGCAGTATTTT. It specifies CSVEDPGQGGYTQYF.

The chain is built from TRBV5-6 and TRBJ1-2; a weak D match, TRBD1 (5 bases). V was cut by 6 bases and J by 5 bases, with 14 bases left in between. CDR3 size: 13 residues. The germline CDR1 and CDR2 sequences are SGHDT and YYEEEE. The CDR3 protein is CASTNRIQYGYTF. In nucleotides, the CDR3 is TGTGCCAGCACTAACAGGATACAGTATGGCTACACCTTC.

The CDR3 protein is CASSTTGGRTEAFF. The DNA for the CDR3 is TGTGCCAGTAGTACTACAGGGGGAAGAACTGAAGCTTTCTTT. V and J are TRBV19 and TRBJ1-1; 8 positions agree with TRBD1. J was trimmed by 5 bases and V by 4 bases; bases with no gene match: 6. Germline V gene lookup returns CDR1 LNHDA and CDR2 SQIVND (reference sequence). This CDR3 is built from 14 residues.

V and J are TRBV5-6 and TRBJ2-7; D not certain. Trimming removed 2 bases at V and 2 bases at J, with 11 bases between. CDR1 is SGHDT and CDR2 is YYEEEE in the germline V gene. This CDR3 is built from 14 residues. CDR3 bases: TGTGCCAGCAGCTTCGGAGAGTCAACCTACGAGCAGTACTTC. This codes for CASSFGESTYEQYF.

This sequence joins TRBV19 and TRBJ2-6, with TRBD1 matching 7 bases. The V and J ends lost 5 bases and 1 base, in that order; junction bases with no gene match: 5. The CDR3 sequence is 16 residues long. The germline CDR1 and CDR2 sequences are LNHDA and SQIVND (reference sequence). In DNA form, the CDR3 reads TGTGCCAGTAGTGTTGACAGGGATTCTGGGGCCAACGTCCTGACTTTC. It translates to CASSVDRDSGANVLTF.

The gene calls are TRBV5-4 and TRBJ2-7; TRBD2 agrees at 11 bases. J gave up 3 bases and V 4 bases, and 9 bases lay outside the gene matches. The CDR3 consists of 16 residues. The germline V gene encodes CDR1 SGHNT and CDR2 YYREEE (reference sequence). This CDR3 is CASSPARTSGYYEQYF. CDR3 DNA: TGTGCCAGCAGCCCTGCCCGGACTAGCGGGTACTACGAGCAGTACTTC.

This clone was observed a single time. This chain joins TRBV7-6 and TRBJ2-2; tentative D call: TRBD2 (6 bases). Germline values: CDR1 SGHVS, CDR2 FNYEAQ. V dropped 5 bases and J dropped 6 bases, with 13 bases sitting between them. CDR3 length equals 14 residues. The CDR3 sequence is CASSILLAPGELFF. Written as DNA, the CDR3 is TGTGCCAGCAGCATCCTACTAGCTCCCGGGGAGCTGTTTTTT.

The J gene is TRBJ2-7, the V gene TRBV19; perhaps TRBD1 as D (6 bases). The germline V gene has CDR1 LNHDA and CDR2 SQIVND (reference sequence). Deletions cut 6 bases from V and 2 bases from J, with 14 bases between. The CDR3 runs to 14 residues. This CDR3 is CASRAHQGPYEQYF. In nucleotides, the CDR3 is TGTGCCAGTAGAGCCCACCAGGGGCCCTACGAGCAGTACTTC.

The chain joins TRBV15 to TRBJ1-4; D unresolved. The CDR3 loop spans 15 amino acids. From germline, CDR1 is LNHNV and CDR2 YYDKDF (reference sequence). V was trimmed by 1 base and J by 2 bases, leaving 8 bases between them. The CDR3 is CATSRGRGTNEKLFF. The CDR3 DNA reads TGTGCCACCAGCAGAGGGCGGGGTACTAATGAAAAACTGTTTTTT.

This clone was recorded a few times. This rearrangement joins TRBV28 to TRBJ2-5; 7 positions match TRBD2. CDR3 length: 13 residues. Looked up from germline, CDR1 is MDHEN and CDR2 is SYDVKM. V lost 3 bases and J lost 2; bases outside the gene matches: 0. CDR3: CASSLRGQETQYF. DNA of the CDR3: TGTGCCAGCAGTTTGCGGGGGCAAGAGACCCAGTACTTC.

The chain is built from TRBV5-1 and TRBJ2-6, with D uncertain. The CDR3 contains 18 residues. The V gene's germline CDR1 is SGHRS and CDR2 YFSETQ. V was trimmed by 0 bases and J by 2 bases, leaving 15 bases between them. This CDR3 is CASSLGAGSPPGANVLTF. The CDR3 nucleotides read TGCGCCAGCAGCTTGGGGGCAGGCTCCCCCCCTGGGGCCAACGTCCTGACTTTC.

This clone has a handful of counts. This rearrangement joins TRBV7-9 to TRBJ2-4; the D gene is possibly TRBD1 (6 bases). There are 15 residues in the CDR3. CDR1 and CDR2 from the germline V gene are SEHNR and FQNEAQ (reference sequence). Trimming pared 2 bases from V and 6 bases from J, leaving 14 bases between. In nucleotides, the CDR3 is TGTGCCAGCAGCTTAAATAGGGCAGGGGCAAACATTCAGTACTTC. Its translation: CASSLNRAGANIQYF.

The chain joins TRBV15 to TRBJ1-5; D remains unclear. V lost 1 base to trimming and J lost 2 bases, with 12 bases between them. There are 16 residues in the CDR3. Germline V lookup: CDR1 LNHNV, CDR2 YYDKDF (reference sequence). The chain's CDR3 is CATSRVLQQGNQPQHF. CDR3 DNA sequence: TGTGCCACCAGCAGAGTCTTACAGCAGGGCAATCAGCCCCAGCATTTT.